This section outlines one T cell receptor beta chain sequence together with its context. No cognate antigen has been identified for it. Base qualities are missing; no much larger clone stands one base away. The sample originates from a study of cytomegalovirus exposure and HLA in healthy donors (dated by TCRdb to the late 2010s). About the investigation overall: According to an earlier analysis of 587 of the donors, about 179 million T cells yielded 95 million to 140 million unique TCR beta sequences and approximately 300 Gb of sequence data. High-throughput TCR immunosequencing, statistical association of individual TCRs with disease status, and machine learning were combined to predict cytomegalovirus infection status. Of the 350 to 450 genotyped donors, approximately 82% fell in the genetic ancestry cluster associated with self-reported Caucasian donors. The T cell repertoires of 670 or so subjects were profiled by immunosequencing and related to cytomegalovirus serostatus. In the later analysis, no new phenotypic data were used to find candidate immune exposures; instead, reliance was placed on TCR beta sequences and their occurrence across donors. A later analysis re-analyzed previously published TCR beta repertoires from 550 to 700 donors and added high-resolution HLA genotyping to study TCR occurrence patterns. Every discovery cohort repertoire had been produced on one sequencing platform. An earlier analysis of 500 to 650 of the donors applied high-throughput TCR beta sequencing to assess whether each TCR beta V gene segment acted as functional or pseudogenic. An early release that covered 500 to 800 HLA-typed donors contained 300 to 350 gigabases of sequencing data and around 80 million unique TCR sequences. The number of typed donors differed by locus: roughly 629-640 for A, B, C, DRB1 and DQB1; some 500 for DQA1; over 600 for DPA1; and about 450 for DPB1. Class I and class II HLA loci were covered by the typing at four-digit resolution. Across some 400 genotyped donors of the cohort, an average of approximately 240,000 unique TCR beta nucleotide sequences per donor were sequenced, and 15% to 20% of those sequences were non-productive. The study aimed to test whether signatures of past pathogen exposure could be identified by cataloging public T cell receptors. Donor age, sex, ethnicity and CMV serostatus were collected together with the repertoire data. Genome-wide SNP genotypes for about three fifths of the roughly 700 donors were used in a later genetic analysis, which treated that subset as a discovery cohort. A handful of DR-DQ haplotypes were handled as single units for association and clustering because linkage in the cohort was strong. Along with the approximately 650-subject first cohort, a separate validation cohort of over a hundred different subjects was used. Beyond this particular receptor, the publication reports: The study listed 150 to 200 TCR beta chains as associated with cytomegalovirus. Most CMV-associated TCR beta chains appeared to be HLA-restricted in a later analysis, and the HLA associations seemed to be driven largely by CMV exposure. Compared with the roughly 600-donor mean, donors in an Asian-associated ancestry cluster had fewer N-insertions in productive TCRs, according to a later genetic analysis. Most TCR sequences were observed very rarely across donors, whereas some public TCRs were present in many individuals. Several of the top co-occurrence clusters appeared to be linked to parvovirus B19, influenza, CMV and Epstein-Barr virus, according to a later analysis. A further reported finding was that TCR beta sequences accurately predicted the HLA-A and HLA-B alleles for most subjects in the first cohort. A cluster of highly shared sequence variants was judged likely to represent a technical artifact of the sequencing pipeline. In vitro tests confirmed that three of the cytomegalovirus-associated TCR beta chains recognize cytomegalovirus antigens. Roughly uniform sequencing depth across donors was assumed in presence/absence analyses, although this assumption may not hold. Because some donors lacked HLA typing at each locus, the association tests relied only on the typed subset. Only TCR beta chains were sequenced in this cohort, and the absence of alpha or paired-chain data limited detectable features. Linkage disequilibrium might explain the correlated functional status among segregating V segments, but an unknown experimental factor could not be ruled out. In a later analysis, TCR association rates were found to vary across HLA loci, with the most associated TCRs seen for DRB1 alleles and the fewest for HLA-C alleles. When HLA alleles, especially DR and DQ, strongly co-occurred, TCR associations were difficult to assign to individual alleles. Some IMGT-functional V segments, including TRBV6-2 and TRBV6-3, could not be told apart with the 87-base-pair reads, so those segments were excluded. Immune exposure information for the cohort was limited to CMV serostatus. According to the authors, the approach could potentially be generalized to other disease states and immunological phenotypes. Seventeen rarely observed V segments, including chromosome 9 orphons, were excluded from the earlier analysis of a few hundred of the donors because counts were too low. Specific HLA alleles were associated with about 17,000 TCR beta sequences at a false discovery rate of 0.05 in a later analysis. The classifier was reported to diagnose cytomegalovirus status with high specificity and sensitivity in both the original and validation cohorts. In an earlier analysis of several hundred of the donors, most TCR beta V segments were observed in productive rearrangements about 87% or about 30% of the time, broadly matching IMGT annotations. In a later analysis, HLA-associated TCR beta chains showed more clonal expansion and lower generation probabilities than non-associated chains that were equally common. V-gene and J-gene trimming of TCR beta chains was associated with a missense DCLRE1C variant in a later genetic analysis, and the association was replicated in an independent cohort.

The cohort comprised several hundred healthy bone marrow donors. Cohort members were all nominally healthy when sampled, although unrecorded immune exposures were likely present. The donor was CMV seropositive and belonged to the group of 250 to 300 seropositive cohort members. Every donor gave a peripheral blood sample, and the peripheral blood mononuclear cells from that sample were used for TCR beta sequencing. Genomic DNA extraction from the blood cell samples was performed with the Qiagen DNeasy Blood Extraction Kit. Receptors were amplified or captured by the immunoSEQ multiplex PCR assay. For the multiplex PCR, a mixture combining 60 forward primers for TCR Vbeta segments and 13 reverse primers for TCR Jbeta segments was used. The CDR3 region of rearranged TCR beta genes was amplified from genomic DNA with a multiplex PCR assay. On the Illumina HiSeq System, the amplified TCR beta libraries were sequenced as 87-base-pair reads. The original pipeline was this. Across the 500 to 700 repertoires, a later analysis counted some 80 million unique TCR beta chains, roughly 11 million of which were shared by at least two donors. A nearest-neighbor algorithm error-corrected the raw reads and collapsed the reads into unique sequences, merging closely related sequences to remove PCR and sequencing errors. V, D and J gene segments were assigned by aligning CDR3 sequences to IMGT reference sequences. For a sequence to be retained, a match of at least six nucleotides was required to both a V gene segment and a J gene segment. A rearrangement was called productive if the CDR3 had no stop codons and remained in frame with V and J, and every other rearrangement was called non-productive. CDR3 was defined according to IMGT convention as the region running from the second conserved V-encoded cysteine to the conserved J-encoded phenylalanine. The earlier analysis of 450 to 750 of the donors excluded any sequence lacking an unambiguous match to a single V gene segment. In an earlier analysis of a few hundred of the donors, V segments were called functional above 56.7% productive rearrangements and were called segregating when the between-donor standard deviation exceeded 5%. A statistical classification framework was developed to diagnose cytomegalovirus status using the catalog of TCR beta chain sequences. In a later analysis, TCR nucleotide sequences were compared against IMGT/GENE-DB human TR gene sequences so that V and J genes could be assigned. In a later analysis, CDR3 sequences and most-parsimonious VDJ recombination scenarios were assigned using the TCRdist pipeline. A later analysis defined each TCR beta chain by its CDR3 amino acid sequence plus V-gene family, and excluded reads lacking a unique V-gene family. A later analysis removed several hundred highly shared, low-generation-probability nucleotide sequences to deal with suspected cross-contamination and a sequencing artifact. In a later analysis, a clonal expansion index was calculated for each public chain from normalized within-repertoire ranks of inferred template counts. Generation probabilities in a later analysis came from a VDJ recombination model fitted to out-of-frame rearrangements, and those results were checked against IGoR. In a later analysis, hypergeometric tests were used to score TCR-TCR, TCR-HLA and TCR-CMV co-occurrence, with a repertoire-size bias correction applied to TCR pairs. To estimate false discovery rates, a later analysis permuted the HLA or CMV assignments 20 times. In a later analysis, co-occurring TCRs were grouped with DBSCAN, and TCRdist sequence similarity was added when clustering was performed within HLA-allele-positive subsets. Co-occurrence clustering excluded repertoires with fewer than 30,000 or more than 120,000 public chains, plus five with anomalous nucleotide sharing. TCRdb stores this immuneACCESS table with in-frame sequences only. Part of the clones is absent; in the studies checked, under half of the shortfall reflects unresolved V genes, and no reason is known for the rest. V and J calls and clone size are those listed in that table; D and trimming were worked out from the DNA. The table for this sample lists roughly 150,000 clones; under 70% of them were counted only once. The top ten clones comprise over 9.5% of the sample.

Relative to germline, V is missing 7 bases and J is missing 2 bases, with 6 bases of the junction outside any gene match. The CDR3 spans 15 residues, from the cysteine through the phenylalanine. CDR3 DNA only is kept here, 45 bases in frame from base 1. CDR1 and CDR2, looked up from the germline V gene, are MDHEN and SYDVKM. The chain is made from TRBV28 and TRBJ2-1; 9 central nucleotides agree with TRBD1. This TCR derives from a man under 40 in good health and CMV-seropositive. Sequencing input: PBMCs. The DNA sequence is given as TGTGCCAGCATAGCTGACAGGGGGACCTACAATGAGCAGTTCTTC. This is translated as CASIADRGTYNEQFF.